One and the same sample provided the 21 T cell receptor beta chains below, sequenced in a study of technical replicates of blood from several donors. Generated by immunoSEQ multiplex PCR, the TCRdb table keeps only in-frame clones and is missing some. The data show over 70,000 clones, more than 85% seen once. The sample taken for sequencing was PBMCs. Receptors were obtained from a human donor in good health. Some clones in this sample may be carry-over from other donors' samples.

The chain combines TRBV4-3 with TRBJ2-2; 13 bases match TRBD2. Looked up from germline, CDR1 is LGHNA and CDR2 is YSLEER. There are 17 residues in the CDR3. The V and J ends lost 4 bases and 6 bases, in that order; junction bases with no gene match: 8. CDR3 sequence reads: CASSPRTSGSGAGELFF. The CDR3 nucleotides are TGCGCCAGCAGCCCCAGGACTAGCGGGAGCGGCGCCGGGGAGCTGTTTTTT.

The chain carries TRBV12-5 and TRBJ2-5, with 9 positions matching TRBD1. Trimming at V came to 5 bases and at J to 5 bases, leaving 9 bases not matched to a gene. The CDR3 is made up of 15 amino acids. The germline gives CDR1 LGHNT, CDR2 FRNRAP. CDR3 sequence (DNA): TGTGCTAGTGGTCCCTCGGACAGGGGTCGTGAGACCCAGTACTTC. It translates to CASGPSDRGRETQYF.

The chain couples TRBV19 to TRBJ1-6, with 10 bases lining up with TRBD1. Losses at the gene ends were 5 bases for V and 5 bases for J; bases not matched to a gene: 6. Germline V lookup: CDR1 LNHDA, CDR2 SQIVND (reference sequence). The CDR3 extends over 16 amino acids. The CDR3 sequence is CASSPRQGANNSPLHF. CDR3 DNA: TGTGCCAGTAGTCCACGACAGGGGGCGAATAATTCACCCCTCCACTTT.

V and J are TRBV27 and TRBJ2-3; TRBD2 matches at 16 bases. The V segment lost 7 bases and the J segment 6 bases; nucleotides outside the gene matches: 4. This CDR3 has 15 amino acids. From germline, CDR1 is MNHEY and CDR2 SMNVEV (reference sequence). The CDR3 DNA reads as TGTGCCAGCAAATCGGGACTAGCGGGGGGGGATACGCAGTATTTT. This gives the protein CASKSGLAGGDTQYF.

CDR3 in DNA: TGTGCCTGGAGTGTGAGGGACTCCACAGAGTCGACCTACGAGCAGTACTTC. The encoded protein is CAWSVRDSTESTYEQYF. This chain joins TRBV30 and TRBJ2-7, with D possibly TRBD2 on 6 matching bases. V lost 0 bases and J 2 bases, leaving 20 bases between the germline ends. Germline V lookup: CDR1 GTSNPN, CDR2 SVGIG (reference sequence). The CDR3 spans 17 residues.

The chain combines TRBV4-2 with TRBJ1-1; D remains ambiguous. The CDR3 totals 14 residues. V was pared by 0 bases and J by 5 bases, with 10 bases between. CDR1 and CDR2 from the germline V gene are LGHNA and YNFKEQ. The CDR3 spells CASSQEGRGTEAFF. CDR3 nucleotides: TGTGCCAGCAGCCAAGAGGGAAGAGGGACTGAAGCTTTCTTT.

The chain combines TRBV7-2 with TRBJ2-7; the match to TRBD1 covers 7 bases. Germline-derived CDR1 and CDR2 are SGHTA and FQGNSA. The CDR3 consists of 14 residues. Trimming at V came to 5 bases and at J to 3 bases, leaving 7 bases not matched to a gene. This chain's CDR3 is CASSLGRQGYEQYF. Written as DNA, the CDR3 is TGTGCCAGCAGCCTCGGTAGACAGGGCTACGAGCAGTACTTC. The variable domain in full, completed from reference TRBV7-2 and TRBJ2-7, reads GAGVSQSPSNKVTEKGKDVELRCDPISGHTALYWYRQSLGQGLEFLIYFQGNSAPDKSGLPSDRFSAERTGGSVSTLTIQRTQQEDSAVYLCASSLGRQGYEQYFGPGTRLTVT.

This sequence joins TRBV6-6 and TRBJ1-5, with 8 bases fitting TRBD1. The CDR3 is made up of 14 amino acids. Germline CDR1 and CDR2: MNHNY and SVGAGI (reference sequence). V shed 5 bases, J shed 6 bases, and the junction held 6 bases outside the gene matches. CDR3 nucleotides: TGTGCCAGCAGTCTAGGACAGGGAGTTCAGCCCCAGCATTTT. It specifies CASSLGQGVQPQHF.

The chain employs TRBV7-9 and TRBJ2-1, with 14 nucleotides matching TRBD2. Germline V gives CDR1 SEHNR, CDR2 FQNEAQ (reference sequence). This CDR3 comprises 17 residues. Germline trimming cut 4 bases from V and 4 bases from J; bases unmatched to any gene: 6. The CDR3 nucleotides read TGTGCCAGCAGCTCCGGACTAGCGGGAGGTCTGTACAATGAGCAGTTCTTC. This translates into CASSSGLAGGLYNEQFF.

This chain links TRBV5-1 with TRBJ1-4; tentatively, D is TRBD1 (5 bases). CDR1 and CDR2 (germline): SGHRS, YFSETQ. Trimming removed 0 bases from V and 8 bases from J, with 14 bases in between. The CDR3 covers 15 residues. The CDR3 loop is CASSLGARVEEKLFF. The DNA for the CDR3 is TGCGCCAGCAGCTTGGGGGCCAGGGTAGAGGAAAAACTGTTTTTT. The full variable domain, in which reference TRBV5-1 and TRBJ1-4 provide the parts outside the CDR3, is KAGVTQTPRYLIKTRGQQVTLSCSPISGHRSVSWYQQTPGQGLQFLFEYFSETQRNKGNFPGRFSGRQFSNSRSEMNVSTLELGDSALYLCASSLGARVEEKLFFGSGTQLSVL.

This chain uses TRBV5-5 with TRBJ2-4; tentatively, D is TRBD1 (7 bases). CDR3 length: 15 residues. Trimming took 4 bases from V and 9 from J, leaving 20 bases between them. The V gene's germline CDR1 is SGHKS and CDR2 YYEKEE (reference sequence). This chain's CDR3 is CASSLGQGGGIIQYF. The CDR3, as DNA: TGTGCCAGCAGCCTCGGTCAGGGGGGCGGTATCATTCAGTACTTC.

The CDR3 nucleotides read TGTGCCAGCAGTGAAATGGCGGGGTGGGCGCAGTATTTT. Translated, it gives CASSEMAGWAQYF. The chain couples TRBV2 to TRBJ2-3, with D maybe TRBD2 (6 bases). Between the trimmed V and J ends, which lost 2 bases and 10 bases, there was a span of 13 bases. This CDR3 region has 13 residues. Looked up from germline, CDR1 is SNHLY and CDR2 is FYNNEI.

Notes on this clone: In the same sample, other DNA sequences code for this CDR3. This chain uses TRBV18 with TRBJ1-1, with D perhaps TRBD1 (5 bases). Germline CDR1 and CDR2: KGHSH and LQKENI. This CDR3 has 13 amino acids. V lost 3 bases and J lost 4, with 9 bases in between. The CDR3 DNA reads as TGTGCCAGCTCACCCCAGGGCGGCACTGAAGCTTTCTTT. Its translation is CASSPQGGTEAFF.

The CDR3 nucleotides are TGCGCCAGCAGCCAAACGACAGGGTCGGATGAGCAGTTCTTC. It yields the protein CASSQTTGSDEQFF. V gene TRBV5-1 combines with J gene TRBJ2-1; 7 nucleotides line up with TRBD1. The CDR3 extends over 14 amino acids. Germline loops: CDR1 SGHRS, CDR2 YFSETQ. V was clipped by 4 bases and J by 8 bases; unmatched bases: 9.

The J gene is TRBJ2-1, the V gene TRBV4-3, with D unclear. Germline CDR1 reads LGHNA; CDR2 reads YSLEER. Trimming pared 5 bases from V and 9 bases from J, leaving 14 bases between. The CDR3 contains 13 residues. The DNA for the CDR3 is TGCGCCAGCAGCTTCTCGCAGGCTGGTGAGCAGTTCTTC. Translating gives CASSFSQAGEQFF.

V usage is TRBV19 and J usage is TRBJ1-1; TRBD1 matches at 7 bases. The germline V gene has CDR1 LNHDA and CDR2 SQIVND (reference sequence). V lost 9 bases, J lost 3 bases, and 16 bases stayed unmatched. The CDR3 has 16 amino acids. The CDR3 protein is CASLNLRARGYTEAFF. The CDR3 region has the DNA TGTGCCAGCCTCAATTTGAGGGCCAGGGGGTACACTGAAGCTTTCTTT.

The J gene is TRBJ1-4, the V gene TRBV15; D call uncertain. CDR1 is LNHNV and CDR2 is YYDKDF in the germline V gene (reference sequence). CDR3 size: 14 residues. V lost 0 bases to trimming and J lost 10 bases, with 12 bases between them. CDR3 sequence reads: CATSREALVGKLFF. CDR3 nucleotide sequence: TGTGCCACCAGCAGAGAGGCCCTAGTCGGAAAACTGTTTTTT.

J is TRBJ2-3 and V is TRBV9, with 12 bases matching TRBD2. From germline, CDR1 is SGDLS and CDR2 YYNGEE. The CDR3 runs to 17 residues. V was clipped by 0 bases and J by 5 bases; unmatched bases: 7. The CDR3: CASSVGVLAGGGDTQYF. The CDR3 nucleotides are TGTGCCAGCAGCGTAGGGGTCCTAGCGGGGGGGGGAGATACGCAGTATTTT.

The V gene is TRBV4-1, the J gene TRBJ1-5, with TRBD1 matching 9 bases. CDR3 size: 15 residues. Germline V lookup: CDR1 MGHRA, CDR2 YSYEKL. V shed 1 base, J shed 11 bases, and the junction held 9 bases outside the gene matches. DNA of the CDR3: TGCGCCAGCAGCCAAGGGGACAGGGATCAATGGGCCCAGCATTTT. The encoded protein is CASSQGDRDQWAQHF.

V is TRBV9 and J is TRBJ2-3; the match to TRBD2 covers 8 bases. Germline CDR1 reads SGDLS; CDR2 reads YYNGEE. V gave up 7 bases and J gave up 2 bases; unmatched junction bases: 15. This CDR3 region has 17 residues. The CDR3 loop is CASSIGTSFISTDTQYF. CDR3 DNA sequence: TGTGCCAGCTCCATAGGGACTAGTTTTATTTCCACAGATACGCAGTATTTT.

This clone was detected only a few times. The chain couples TRBV15 to TRBJ2-2, with TRBD1 matching over 10 bases. Unmatched junction bases numbered 11, after V lost 6 bases and J lost 10 bases. The CDR3 is made up of 15 amino acids. The germline V gene encodes CDR1 LNHNV and CDR2 YYDKDF (reference sequence). The CDR3 loop is CATSRQGAINQELFF. The CDR3 nucleotides read TGTGCCACCAGTAGACAGGGGGCGATCAATCAGGAGCTGTTTTTT.